This T cell receptor (beta chain) stems from a study of T cell repertoires in cytomegalovirus infection. The wider study: CMV infection and matching HLA type were both indicated by public TCR beta signatures.

V shed 5 bases, J shed 4 bases, and the junction held 6 bases outside the gene matches. Germline V CDR1 and CDR2: SGHVS, FQNEAQ. The CDR3 totals 14 residues. This clonotype came up many times. What it recognizes is unknown. Each CDR3 protein is one row after TCRdb ran MiXCR on the reads. The sample has about 300,000 distinct CDR3 sequences; under 30% are singletons. Study findings and constraints: Carriage of CMV together with the relevant HLA was identifiable through cumulative public TCR beta family frequency. Dominating the ex vivo response were TCR beta clonotypes that were CMV-specific and HLA-C-restricted.

This chain uses TRBV7-8 with TRBJ2-3; TRBD1 aligns across 7 bases. The clonotype comes from a human donor in good health (CMV status not recorded). Some clones in this sample may be carry-over from other donors' samples. Source material: PBMCs. The CDR3 DNA sequence: TGTGCCAGCAGCCGAATGGGACAGCCAGATACGCAGTATTTT. This codes for CASSRMGQPDTQYF. Full variable domain (outside the CDR3, taken from reference TRBV7-8 and TRBJ2-3): GAGVSQSPRYKVAKRGQDVALRCDPISGHVSLFWYQQALGQGPEFLTYFQNEAQLDKSGLPSDRFFAERPEGSVSTLKIQRTQQEDSAVYLCASSRMGQPDTQYFGPGTRLTVL.